The clone carrying this T cell receptor (beta chain) came up many times. Its specificity is not known. Amplification of TCR beta CDR3 regions was performed using RNA transcripts as template. A first-round RT-PCR of the TCR CDR3 used the HTBI primer set. MiXCR was run by TCRdb on the multiplex PCR reads, yielding one entry per CDR3 protein. The sample records under 450,000 distinct CDR3 sequences, about a sixth being singletons. This record comes from a study of T cells in Graves' hyperthyroidism and ophthalmopathy. Study-wide background: Peripheral blood was secured at the point of initial diagnosis, before any treatment. Study-level findings and limits: The model foresaw ophthalmopathy a median roughly 6 months prior to onset. Appearing also in blood were most of the thyroid clonotypes expanded above 0.001.

The receptor comes from a woman aged 18-30 years with Graves' hyperthyroidism. Sample: blood.

In DNA, the CDR3 is TGTGCCAGCCGTTCGGCCGCTGGGGCCAACGTCCTGACTTTC. Amino acids: CASRSAAGANVLTF. V and J are TRBV12-3 or TRBV12-4 and TRBJ2-6; no clear D gene. V shed 8 bases and J shed 2 bases, with 10 bases lying between them. CDR3 length: 14 amino acids.